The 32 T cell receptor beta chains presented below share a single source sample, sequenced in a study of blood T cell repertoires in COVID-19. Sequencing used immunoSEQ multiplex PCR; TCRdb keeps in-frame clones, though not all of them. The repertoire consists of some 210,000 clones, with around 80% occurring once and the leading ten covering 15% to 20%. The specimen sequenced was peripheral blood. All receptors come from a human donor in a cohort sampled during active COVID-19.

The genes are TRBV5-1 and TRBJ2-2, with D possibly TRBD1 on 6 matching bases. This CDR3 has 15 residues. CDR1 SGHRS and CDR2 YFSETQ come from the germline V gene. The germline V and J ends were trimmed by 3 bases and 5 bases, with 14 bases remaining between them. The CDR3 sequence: CASSYHVQGTGELFF. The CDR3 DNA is TGCGCCAGCAGCTACCATGTACAGGGTACCGGGGAGCTGTTTTTT.

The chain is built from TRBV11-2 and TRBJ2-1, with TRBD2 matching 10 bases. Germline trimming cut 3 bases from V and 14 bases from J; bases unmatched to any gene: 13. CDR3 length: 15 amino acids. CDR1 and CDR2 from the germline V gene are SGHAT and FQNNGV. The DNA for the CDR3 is TGTGCCAGCAGCTTGGGGCTAGCGGGGGCCTATAAGGAGTTCTTC. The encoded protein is CASSLGLAGAYKEFF.

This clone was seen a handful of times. The CDR3 DNA reads as TGTGCCAGCAGTTCTACAGCGAACACTGAAGCTTTCTTT. Its translation: CASSSTANTEAFF. The chain carries TRBV6-2 or TRBV6-3 and TRBJ1-1; no firm D call. Germline CDR1 MNHEY, CDR2 SVGEGT. This CDR3 has 13 residues. The V and J ends lost 4 bases and 1 base respectively, with 7 bases between them.

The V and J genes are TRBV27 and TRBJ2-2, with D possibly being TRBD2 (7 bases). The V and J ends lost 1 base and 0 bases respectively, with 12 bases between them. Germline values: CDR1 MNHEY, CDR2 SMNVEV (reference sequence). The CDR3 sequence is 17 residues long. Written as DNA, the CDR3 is TGTGCCAGCAGTTTATGGGGGGGGGCAGCGAACACCGGGGAGCTGTTTTTT. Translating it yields CASSLWGGAANTGELFF.

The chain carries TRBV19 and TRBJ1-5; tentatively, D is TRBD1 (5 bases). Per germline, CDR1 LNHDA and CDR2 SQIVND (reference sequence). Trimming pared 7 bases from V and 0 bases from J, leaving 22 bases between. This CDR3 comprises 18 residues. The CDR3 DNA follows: TGTGCCAGTAAAGGGTGGGGACTATCCGACTATAGCAATCAGCCCCAGCATTTT. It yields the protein CASKGWGLSDYSNQPQHF.

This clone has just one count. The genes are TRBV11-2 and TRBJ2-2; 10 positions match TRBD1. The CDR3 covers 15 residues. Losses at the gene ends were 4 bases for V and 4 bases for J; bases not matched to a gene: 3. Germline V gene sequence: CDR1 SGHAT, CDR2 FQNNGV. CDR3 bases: TGTGCCAGCAGCTGGGACAGGGGTGGCACCGGGGAGCTGTTTTTT. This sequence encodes CASSWDRGGTGELFF.

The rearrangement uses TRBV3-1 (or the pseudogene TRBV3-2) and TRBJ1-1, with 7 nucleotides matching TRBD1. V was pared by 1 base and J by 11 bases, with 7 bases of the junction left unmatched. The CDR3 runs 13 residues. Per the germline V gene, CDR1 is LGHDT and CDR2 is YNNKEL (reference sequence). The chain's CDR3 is CASSQARTGDAFF. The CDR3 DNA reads TGTGCCAGCAGCCAAGCCCGGACAGGCGACGCTTTCTTT.

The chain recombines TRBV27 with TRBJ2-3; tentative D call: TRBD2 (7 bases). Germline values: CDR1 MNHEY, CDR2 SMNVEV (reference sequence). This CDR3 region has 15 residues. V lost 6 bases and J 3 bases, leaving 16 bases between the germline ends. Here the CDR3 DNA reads TGTGCCAGCAGAAGAATGGGGGGGCGGACAGATACGCAGTATTTT. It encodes CASRRMGGRTDTQYF.

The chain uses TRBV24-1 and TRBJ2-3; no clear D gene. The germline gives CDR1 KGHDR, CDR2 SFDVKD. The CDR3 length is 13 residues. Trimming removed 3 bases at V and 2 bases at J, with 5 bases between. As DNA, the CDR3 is TGTGCCACCAGTGATATGTACACAGATACGCAGTATTTT. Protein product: CATSDMYTDTQYF.

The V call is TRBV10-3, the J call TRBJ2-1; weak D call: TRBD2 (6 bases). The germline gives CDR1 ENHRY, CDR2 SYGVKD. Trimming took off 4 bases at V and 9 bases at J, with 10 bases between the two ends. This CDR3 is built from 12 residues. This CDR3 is CAISVGGSEQFF. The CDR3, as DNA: TGTGCCATCAGTGTGGGGGGAAGTGAGCAGTTCTTC.

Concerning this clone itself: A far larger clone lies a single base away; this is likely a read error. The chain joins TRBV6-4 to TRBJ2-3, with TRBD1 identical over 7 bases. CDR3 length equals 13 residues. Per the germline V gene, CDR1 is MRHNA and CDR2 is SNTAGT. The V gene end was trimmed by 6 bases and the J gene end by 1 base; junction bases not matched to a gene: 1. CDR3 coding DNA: TGTGCCAGCAGCGGACAGGGCACAGATACGCAGTATTTT. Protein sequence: CASSGQGTDTQYF.

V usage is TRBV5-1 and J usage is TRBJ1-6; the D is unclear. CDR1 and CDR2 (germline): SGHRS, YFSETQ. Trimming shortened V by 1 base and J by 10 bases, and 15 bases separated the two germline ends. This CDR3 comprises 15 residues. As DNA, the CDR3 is TGCGCCAGCAGCTTGAGTTCCGGGTTGGAATCACCCCTCCACTTT. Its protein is CASSLSSGLESPLHF.

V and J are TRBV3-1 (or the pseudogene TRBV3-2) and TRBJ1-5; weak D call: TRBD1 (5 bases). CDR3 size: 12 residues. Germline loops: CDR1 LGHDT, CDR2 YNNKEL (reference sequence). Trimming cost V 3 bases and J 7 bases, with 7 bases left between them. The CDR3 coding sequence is TGTGCCAGCAGCCAGGGGGGACAGCCCCAGCATTTT. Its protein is CASSQGGQPQHF.

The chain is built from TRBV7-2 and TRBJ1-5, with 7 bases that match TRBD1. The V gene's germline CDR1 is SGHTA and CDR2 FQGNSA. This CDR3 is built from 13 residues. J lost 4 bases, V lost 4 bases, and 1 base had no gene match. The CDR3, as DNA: TGTGCCAGCAGCTCACAGGGGAATCAGCCCCAGCATTTT. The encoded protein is CASSSQGNQPQHF.

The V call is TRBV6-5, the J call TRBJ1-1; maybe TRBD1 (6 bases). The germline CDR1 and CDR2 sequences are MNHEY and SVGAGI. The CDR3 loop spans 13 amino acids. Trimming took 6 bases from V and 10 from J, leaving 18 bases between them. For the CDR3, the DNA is TGTGCCAGCAGCTCACAGGGCCCTCGTCGAGCTTTCTTT. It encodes CASSSQGPRRAFF.

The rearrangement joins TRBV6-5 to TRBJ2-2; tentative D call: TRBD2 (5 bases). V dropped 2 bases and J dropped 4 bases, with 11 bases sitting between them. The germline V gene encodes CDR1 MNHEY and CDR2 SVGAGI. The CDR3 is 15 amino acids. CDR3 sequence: CASSYPSRGTGELFF. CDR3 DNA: TGTGCCAGCAGTTACCCTAGCCGCGGCACCGGGGAGCTGTTTTTT.

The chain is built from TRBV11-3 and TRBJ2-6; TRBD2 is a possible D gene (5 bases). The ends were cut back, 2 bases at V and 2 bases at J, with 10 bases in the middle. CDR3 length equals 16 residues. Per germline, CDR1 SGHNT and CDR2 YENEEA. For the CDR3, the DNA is TGTGCCAGCAGCTTATCATCCGGGGCTGGGGCCAACGTCCTGACTTTC. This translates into CASSLSSGAGANVLTF. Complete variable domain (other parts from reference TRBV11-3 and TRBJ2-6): EAGVVQSPRYKIIEKKQPVAFWCNPISGHNTLYWYLQNLGQGPELLIRYENEEAVDDSQLPKDRFSAERLKGVDSTLKIQPAELGDSAVYLCASSLSSGAGANVLTFGAGSRLTVL.

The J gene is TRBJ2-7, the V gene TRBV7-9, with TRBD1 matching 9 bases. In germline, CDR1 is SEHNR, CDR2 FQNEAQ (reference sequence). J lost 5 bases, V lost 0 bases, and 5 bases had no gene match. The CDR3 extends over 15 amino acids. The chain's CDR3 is CASSLAWGQGDEQYF. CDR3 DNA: TGTGCCAGCAGCTTAGCCTGGGGACAGGGTGACGAGCAGTACTTC. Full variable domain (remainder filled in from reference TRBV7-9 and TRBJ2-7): DTGVSQNPRHKITKRGQNVTFRCDPISEHNRLYWYRQTLGQGPEFLTYFQNEAQLEKSRLLSDRFSAERPKGSFSTLEIQRTEQGDSAMYLCASSLAWGQGDEQYFGPGTRLTVT.

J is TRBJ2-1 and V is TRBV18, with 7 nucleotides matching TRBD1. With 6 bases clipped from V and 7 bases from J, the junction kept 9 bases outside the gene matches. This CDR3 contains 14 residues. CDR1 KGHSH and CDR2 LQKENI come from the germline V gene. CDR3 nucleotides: TGTGCCAGCTCCCTCGGGACAGATAGTAATGAGCAGTTCTTC. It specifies CASSLGTDSNEQFF.

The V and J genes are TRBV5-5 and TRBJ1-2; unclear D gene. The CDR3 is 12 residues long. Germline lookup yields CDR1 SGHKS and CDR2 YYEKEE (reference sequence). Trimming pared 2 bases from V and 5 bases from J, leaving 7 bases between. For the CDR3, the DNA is TGTGCCAGCAGCTTCCCGGGATATGGCTACACCTTC. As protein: CASSFPGYGYTF.

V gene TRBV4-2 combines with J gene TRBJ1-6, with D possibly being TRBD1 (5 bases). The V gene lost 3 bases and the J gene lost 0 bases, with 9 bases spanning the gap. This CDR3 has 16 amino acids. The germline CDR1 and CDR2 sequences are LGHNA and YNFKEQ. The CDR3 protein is CASSQGGSSYNSPLHF. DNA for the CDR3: TGTGCCAGCAGCCAGGGGGGGAGCTCCTATAATTCACCCCTCCACTTT.

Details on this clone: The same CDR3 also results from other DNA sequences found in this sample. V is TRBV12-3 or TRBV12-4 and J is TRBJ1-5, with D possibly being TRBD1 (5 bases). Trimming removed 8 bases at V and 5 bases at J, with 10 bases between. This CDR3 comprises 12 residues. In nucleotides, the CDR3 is TGTGCCAGCCGGAGGGGAGATCAGCCCCAGCATTTT. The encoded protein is CASRRGDQPQHF.

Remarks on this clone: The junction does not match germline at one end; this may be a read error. DNA of the CDR3: TGTGCCTGGAGTCGAACAGACGGTGAACAGGGCCGTGGCTTCTTC. Translation: CAWSRTDGEQGRGFF. This chain joins TRBV30 and TRBJ1-2; TRBD1 might be the D (6 bases). The germline gives CDR1 GTSNPN, CDR2 SVGIG (reference sequence). The CDR3 length is 15 residues.

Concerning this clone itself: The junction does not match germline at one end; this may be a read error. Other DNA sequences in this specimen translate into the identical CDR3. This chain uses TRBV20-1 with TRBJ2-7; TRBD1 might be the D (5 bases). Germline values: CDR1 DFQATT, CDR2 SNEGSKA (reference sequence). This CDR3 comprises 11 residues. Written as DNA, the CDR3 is TGCAGTGCCAGAGACAGTTACGAGCAGTACTTC. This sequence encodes CSARDSYEQYF.

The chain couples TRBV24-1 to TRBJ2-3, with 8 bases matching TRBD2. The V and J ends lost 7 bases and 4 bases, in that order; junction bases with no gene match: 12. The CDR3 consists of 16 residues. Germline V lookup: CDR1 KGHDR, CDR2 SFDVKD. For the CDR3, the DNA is TGTGCCACCAGCCGGGGGGGGGCCCTACAAGCAGATACGCAGTATTTT. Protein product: CATSRGGALQADTQYF.

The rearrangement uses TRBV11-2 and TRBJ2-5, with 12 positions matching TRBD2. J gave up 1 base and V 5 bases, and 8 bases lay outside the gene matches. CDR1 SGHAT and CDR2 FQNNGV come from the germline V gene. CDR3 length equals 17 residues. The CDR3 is CASSNFRLAGVQETQYF. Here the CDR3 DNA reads TGTGCCAGCAGCAACTTCCGACTAGCGGGGGTCCAAGAGACCCAGTACTTC. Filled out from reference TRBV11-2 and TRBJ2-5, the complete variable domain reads EAGVAQSPRYKIIEKRQSVAFWCNPISGHATLYWYQQILGQGPKLLIQFQNNGVVDDSQLPKDRFSAERLKGVDSTLKIQPAKLEDSAVYLCASSNFRLAGVQETQYFGPGTRLLVL.

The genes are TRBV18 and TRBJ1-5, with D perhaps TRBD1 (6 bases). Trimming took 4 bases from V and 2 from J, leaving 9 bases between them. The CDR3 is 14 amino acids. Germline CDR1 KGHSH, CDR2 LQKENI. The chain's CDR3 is CASSLGAGNQPQHF. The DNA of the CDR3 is TGTGCCAGCTCACTGGGGGCCGGCAATCAGCCCCAGCATTTT.

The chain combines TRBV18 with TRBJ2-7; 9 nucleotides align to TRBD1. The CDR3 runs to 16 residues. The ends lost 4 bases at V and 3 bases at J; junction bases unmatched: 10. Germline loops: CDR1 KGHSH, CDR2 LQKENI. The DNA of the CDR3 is TGTGCCAGCTCACTCAAGCGGGACAGGGTTTTCTACGAGCAGTACGTC. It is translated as CASSLKRDRVFYEQYV.

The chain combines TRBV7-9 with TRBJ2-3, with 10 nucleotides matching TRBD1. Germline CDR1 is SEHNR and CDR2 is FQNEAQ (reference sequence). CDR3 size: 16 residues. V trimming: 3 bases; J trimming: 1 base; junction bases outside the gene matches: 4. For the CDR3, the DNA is TGTGCCAGCAGCTTCCGACAGGGGGCCGGCACAGATACGCAGTATTTT. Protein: CASSFRQGAGTDTQYF.

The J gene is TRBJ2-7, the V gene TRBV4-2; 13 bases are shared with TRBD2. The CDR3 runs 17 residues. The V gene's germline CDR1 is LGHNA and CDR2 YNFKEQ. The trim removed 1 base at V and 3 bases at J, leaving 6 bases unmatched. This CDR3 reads CASSQGTSGGGGYEQYF. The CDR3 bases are TGTGCCAGCAGCCAAGGGACTAGCGGGGGAGGGGGCTACGAGCAGTACTTC.

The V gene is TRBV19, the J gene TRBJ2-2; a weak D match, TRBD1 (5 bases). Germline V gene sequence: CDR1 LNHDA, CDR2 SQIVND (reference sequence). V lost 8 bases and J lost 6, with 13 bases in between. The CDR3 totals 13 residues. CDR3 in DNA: TGTGCCAGTTCGAAGGAAGGGGCCGGGGAGCTGTTTTTT. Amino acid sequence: CASSKEGAGELFF.

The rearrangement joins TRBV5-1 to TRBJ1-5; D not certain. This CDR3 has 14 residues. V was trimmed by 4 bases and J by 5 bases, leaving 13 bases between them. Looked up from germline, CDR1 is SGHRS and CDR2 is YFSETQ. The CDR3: CASSLAAGDQPQHF. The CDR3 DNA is TGCGCCAGCAGCCTCGCAGCGGGCGATCAGCCCCAGCATTTT.